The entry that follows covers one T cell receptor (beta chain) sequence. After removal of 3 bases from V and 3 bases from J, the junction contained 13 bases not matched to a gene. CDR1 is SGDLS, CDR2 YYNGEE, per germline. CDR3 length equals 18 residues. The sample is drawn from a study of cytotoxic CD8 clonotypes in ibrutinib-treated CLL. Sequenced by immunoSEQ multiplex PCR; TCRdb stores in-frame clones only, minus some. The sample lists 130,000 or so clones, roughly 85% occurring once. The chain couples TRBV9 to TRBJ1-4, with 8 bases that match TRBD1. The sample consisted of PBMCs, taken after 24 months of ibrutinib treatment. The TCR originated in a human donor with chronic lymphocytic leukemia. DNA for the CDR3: TGTGCCAGCAGCGCCCCAACACCCGGACAGGGATCTAATGAAAAACTGTTTTTT. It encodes CASSAPTPGQGSNEKLFF.